The next 29 T cell receptor beta chains were all read from a single sample in a study of cytomegalovirus exposure and HLA in healthy donors. PCR used 60 Vbeta primers and 13 Jbeta primers. This table comes from immunoSEQ multiplex PCR, and its TCRdb copy is limited to in-frame clones, with some not included. The sample shows around 120,000 clones, approximately 15% of them seen only once. The specimen was PBMCs. The receptors here all came from a woman in her late teens or twenties in good health and CMV-seronegative.

The chain is built from TRBV5-1 and TRBJ2-7; 8 positions agree with TRBD1. The ends lost 0 bases at V and 7 bases at J; junction bases unmatched: 9. Germline CDR1 and CDR2: SGHRS and YFSETQ. The CDR3 consists of 15 residues. Here the CDR3 DNA reads TGCGCCAGCAGCTTGGCAATCGGACAGGGTGGTGAGCAGTACTTC. Encoded protein: CASSLAIGQGGEQYF.

This clone was picked up a small number of times. The V and J genes are TRBV5-5 and TRBJ1-5, with TRBD1 matching 7 bases. Germline CDR1 and CDR2: SGHKS and YYEKEE (reference sequence). V trimming: 1 base; J trimming: 6 bases; junction bases outside the gene matches: 4. The CDR3 totals 14 residues. CDR3 DNA sequence: TGTGCCAGCAGCTTGCAGGGGGAAGGTCAGCCCCAGCATTTT. Its translation is CASSLQGEGQPQHF.

The J gene is TRBJ1-2, the V gene TRBV14, with D perhaps TRBD1 (5 bases). The CDR3 sequence is 16 residues long. V shed 2 bases and J shed 8 bases, with 21 bases lying between them. Germline CDR1 SGHDN, CDR2 FVKESK. CDR3 loop: CASSQLFRTSLRGYTF. The CDR3 bases are TGTGCCAGCAGCCAACTCTTCCGGACAAGCCTCCGGGGCTACACCTTC.

In this sample, this clone turned up a few times. The V gene is TRBV5-1, the J gene TRBJ2-5, with 11 bases fitting TRBD1. V dropped 3 bases and J dropped 5; count of bases not matched to a gene: 3. The length of the CDR3 is 14 residues. Germline assignment: CDR1 SGHRS and CDR2 YFSETQ. The DNA for the CDR3 is TGCGCCAGCAGCTCGGACAGGGGGCCGGAGACCCAGTACTTC. It yields the protein CASSSDRGPETQYF.

The chain is built from TRBV28 and TRBJ1-3; D gene unclear. CDR1 and CDR2 (germline): MDHEN, SYDVKM. The V gene lost 6 bases and the J gene lost 0 bases, with 9 bases spanning the gap. This CDR3 contains 14 residues. The CDR3 bases are TGTGCCAGCAGAGACGGGTCCTCTGGAAACACCATATATTTT. Encoded protein: CASRDGSSGNTIYF.

V usage is TRBV7-9 and J usage is TRBJ2-2; 8 bases are shared with TRBD1. The V and J ends lost 1 base and 6 bases, in that order; junction bases with no gene match: 7. Germline V CDR1 and CDR2: SEHNR, FQNEAQ (reference sequence). The CDR3 is 16 amino acids. The CDR3 region is CASSLVAGGESGELFF. CDR3 DNA: TGTGCCAGCAGCTTAGTGGCAGGGGGCGAGTCCGGGGAGCTGTTTTTT.

The CDR3 reads CASSLGPGYEQYF. CDR3 nucleotides: TGTGCCAGCAGCCTCGGCCCAGGTTACGAGCAGTACTTC. This chain links TRBV6-1 with TRBJ2-7; D gene uncertain. Trimming stripped 6 bases from V and 4 bases from J, with 13 bases between. This CDR3 has 13 residues. Germline V gives CDR1 MNHNS, CDR2 SASEGT.

This clone showed up just a few times. The chain carries TRBV2 and TRBJ1-1, with a weak D call TRBD1 (6 bases). CDR1 is SNHLY and CDR2 is FYNNEI in the germline V gene. The CDR3 loop spans 13 amino acids. Trimming removed 6 bases at V and 2 bases at J, with 10 bases between. The CDR3 nucleotides read TGTGCCAGCAGGAGGGACACCAACACTGAAGCTTTCTTT. Translated, it gives CASRRDTNTEAFF.

The genes are TRBV28 and TRBJ2-1, with D possibly TRBD1 on 5 matching bases. Per germline, CDR1 MDHEN and CDR2 SYDVKM. The CDR3 loop spans 12 amino acids. The V end was cut by 5 bases, the J end by 9 bases, with 11 bases between. CDR3: CASSQGLGEQFF. The CDR3 region has the DNA TGTGCCAGCAGTCAGGGCCTTGGTGAGCAGTTCTTC.

This chain links TRBV13 with TRBJ2-1; 12 bases align to TRBD2. The germline V gene encodes CDR1 PRHDT and CDR2 FYEKMQ (reference sequence). The trim removed 5 bases at V and 4 bases at J, leaving 3 bases unmatched. This CDR3 has 15 residues. This CDR3 is CASSTTSGRYNEQFF. In DNA form, the CDR3 reads TGTGCCAGCAGCACAACTAGCGGGAGGTACAATGAGCAGTTCTTC.

This clone was detected only a few times. This chain links TRBV28 with TRBJ1-1, with D possibly TRBD1 on 5 matching bases. Germline loops: CDR1 MDHEN, CDR2 SYDVKM. The length of the CDR3 is 12 residues. Trimming took 9 bases from V and 7 from J, leaving 15 bases between them. CDR3 DNA: TGTGCCAGTAATACGGGACTTAATGAAGCTTTCTTT. Protein sequence: CASNTGLNEAFF.

This clone was picked up a small number of times. The chain joins TRBV19 to TRBJ1-2; 10 nucleotides align to TRBD1. J lost 8 bases, V lost 2 bases, and 5 bases had no gene match. CDR1 is LNHDA, CDR2 SQIVND, per germline (reference sequence). The length of the CDR3 is 14 residues. Here the CDR3 reads CASSITRDRGGYTF. The CDR3 DNA reads as TGTGCCAGTAGTATAACTCGGGACAGGGGCGGCTACACCTTC. The full variable domain, its missing parts supplied by reference TRBV19 and TRBJ1-2, is DGGITQSPKYLFRKEGQNVTLSCEQNLNHDAMYWYRQDPGQGLRLIYYSQIVNDFQKGDIAEGYSVSREKKESFPLTVTSAQKNPTAFYLCASSITRDRGGYTFGSGTRLTVV.

V and J are TRBV29-1 and TRBJ1-2; unclear D gene. CDR1 and CDR2 (germline): SQVTM, ANQGSEA. V lost 2 bases, J lost 1 base, and 5 bases lay in between. The CDR3 sequence is 12 residues long. The DNA for the CDR3 is TGCAGCGTTGAAACCGGTAACTATGGCTACACCTTC. It translates to CSVETGNYGYTF.

V and J are TRBV7-2 and TRBJ1-4, with 7 nucleotides matching TRBD1. Germline-derived CDR1 and CDR2 are SGHTA and FQGNSA. This CDR3 has 15 residues. Losses at the gene ends were 4 bases for V and 5 bases for J; bases not matched to a gene: 7. The CDR3 region is CASSSSGRGNEKLFF. In DNA form, the CDR3 reads TGTGCCAGCAGCTCCTCGGGCAGGGGGAATGAAAAACTGTTTTTT.

V and J are TRBV2 and TRBJ2-5; tentatively, D is TRBD2 (7 bases). CDR1 SNHLY and CDR2 FYNNEI come from the germline V gene. V shed 8 bases and J shed 5 bases, with 24 bases lying between them. This CDR3 spans 16 amino acids. The CDR3 bases are TGTGCCAGCGGGACTAAGGGGGGGGGTCCAGGGGAGACCCAGTACTTC. Translation gives CASGTKGGGPGETQYF.

This clone appeared a few times. This chain joins TRBV9 and TRBJ2-1; TRBD2 matches at 9 bases. V lost 4 bases to trimming and J lost 4 bases; unmatched junction nucleotides: 6. The CDR3 has 15 amino acids. Germline values: CDR1 SGDLS, CDR2 YYNGEE. The CDR3 protein is CASSPRGGQYNEQFF. CDR3 DNA: TGTGCCAGCAGCCCGCGGGGGGGCCAATACAATGAGCAGTTCTTC.

This clone appeared a few times. This chain links TRBV27 with TRBJ2-5; perhaps TRBD1 as D (5 bases). From germline, CDR1 is MNHEY and CDR2 SMNVEV (reference sequence). The CDR3 totals 13 residues. V was pared by 3 bases and J by 3 bases, with 8 bases between. Here the CDR3 reads CASSLRREETQYF. CDR3 in DNA: TGTGCCAGCAGTTTGCGCAGGGAAGAGACCCAGTACTTC.

V is TRBV7-9 and J is TRBJ1-2; tentative D call: TRBD1 (5 bases). The CDR3 extends over 16 amino acids. Trimming removed 0 bases at V and 2 bases at J, with 13 bases between. CDR1 is SEHNR and CDR2 is FQNEAQ in the germline V gene (reference sequence). CDR3 sequence: CASSLAPGSGNYGYTF. The CDR3, as DNA: TGTGCCAGCAGCTTAGCCCCGGGCTCAGGGAACTATGGCTACACCTTC.

The DNA of the CDR3 is TGCAGCGTAGTGGGACAGGGGGCAGACGGGGAGCTGTTTTTT. Translated, it gives CSVVGQGADGELFF. The chain combines TRBV29-1 with TRBJ2-2; 12 bases fit TRBD1. Germline trimming cut 6 bases from V and 7 bases from J; bases unmatched to any gene: 6. Germline assignment: CDR1 SQVTM and CDR2 ANQGSEA. This CDR3 is built from 14 residues.

V is TRBV6-5 and J is TRBJ1-2; maybe TRBD1 (5 bases). This CDR3 is built from 14 residues. The V gene's germline CDR1 is MNHEY and CDR2 SVGAGI. V was shortened by 5 bases and J by 7 bases, with 17 bases between the two germline ends. The CDR3, as DNA: TGTGCCAGCAGTCCCCCTAGGGGAATGGGTGGCTACACCTTC. The encoded protein is CASSPPRGMGGYTF.

This chain connects TRBV19 to TRBJ1-2; D perhaps matches TRBD1 (6 bases). V dropped 0 bases and J dropped 4 bases, with 18 bases sitting between them. The CDR3 runs 17 residues. The germline V gene encodes CDR1 LNHDA and CDR2 SQIVND (reference sequence). CDR3 residues: CASSIDGTTQGRYGYTF. For the CDR3, the DNA is TGTGCCAGTAGTATAGATGGGACAACCCAGGGCCGCTATGGCTACACCTTC.

The chain has TRBV27 and TRBJ1-1; D may be TRBD1 (5 bases). Germline values: CDR1 MNHEY, CDR2 SMNVEV (reference sequence). Trimming took 1 base from V and 3 from J, leaving 12 bases between them. The CDR3 length is 15 residues. CDR3: CASSLWVGPDTEAFF. CDR3 DNA sequence: TGTGCCAGCAGTTTATGGGTGGGGCCGGACACTGAAGCTTTCTTT.

In its sample, this clone was seen a few times. The gene calls are TRBV6-5 and TRBJ2-7; 11 nucleotides match TRBD1. V dropped 4 bases and J dropped 6; count of bases not matched to a gene: 5. This CDR3 comprises 14 residues. Germline loops: CDR1 MNHEY, CDR2 SVGAGI. The DNA of the CDR3 is TGTGCCAGCAGTTGCCGGGACAGGGGGTGCGAGCAGTACTTC. Amino acids: CASSCRDRGCEQYF.

The rearrangement uses TRBV29-1 and TRBJ1-2, with 10 bases aligning to TRBD1. With V trimmed by 3 bases and J by 8 bases, 3 bases remained unmatched. Germline loops: CDR1 SQVTM, CDR2 ANQGSEA. The CDR3 sequence is 12 residues long. CDR3 amino acids: CSVEDRGLGYTF. As DNA, the CDR3 is TGCAGCGTTGAGGACAGGGGGTTAGGCTACACCTTC.

This clone has only a few counts. The V and J genes are TRBV5-8 and TRBJ2-7, with D possibly matching TRBD2 (6 bases). The germline V gene has CDR1 SGHTS and CDR2 YDEGEE. V lost 0 bases, J lost 3 bases, and 7 bases lay in between. The CDR3 runs to 13 residues. CDR3 region: CASSLGGDYEQYF. CDR3 in DNA: TGTGCCAGCAGCTTGGGGGGGGACTACGAGCAGTACTTC.

The rearrangement joins TRBV21-1 to TRBJ2-3; no check of the table's D call, TRBD2, against the DNA was made. TRBV21-1 is designated a pseudogene. The CDR3 has 15 amino acids. The CDR3 DNA follows: TGTGCCAGCAGCAAAGTTGGCGGCCGCACAGATACGCAGTATTTT. Protein: CASSKVGGRTDTQYF.

V usage is TRBV12-5 and J usage is TRBJ2-1; TRBD2 matches at 7 bases. There are 13 residues in the CDR3. V gave up 5 bases and J gave up 8 bases; unmatched junction bases: 6. CDR1 is LGHNT and CDR2 is FRNRAP in the germline V gene. The CDR3: CASGRGLGDEQFF. In DNA form, the CDR3 reads TGTGCTAGTGGTCGAGGACTAGGCGATGAGCAGTTCTTC.

The CDR3 sequence is CAWLGSSYGYTF. The DNA for the CDR3 is TGTGCCTGGCTGGGGAGTTCTTATGGCTACACCTTC. The chain joins TRBV30 to TRBJ1-2; no reliable D call. Germline CDR1 is GTSNPN and CDR2 is SVGIG (reference sequence). The CDR3 totals 12 residues. The germline V and J ends were trimmed by 5 bases and 5 bases, with 12 bases remaining between them.

The rearrangement links TRBV5-4 to TRBJ2-3; D is undetermined. CDR1 and CDR2 from the germline V gene are SGHNT and YYREEE (reference sequence). This CDR3 has 12 residues. Trimming took off 3 bases at V and 4 bases at J, with 6 bases between the two ends. This CDR3 is CASSSRADTQYF. The CDR3 DNA is TGTGCCAGCAGCTCCCGTGCAGATACGCAGTATTTT.